Shown below are 9 T cell receptor beta chains from a single sample sequenced in a study of graft-versus-host responses after intestinal transplantation. Sequencing was performed with immunoSEQ multiplex PCR; in TCRdb, only in-frame clones are kept and a portion is missing. The data contain tens of thousands of clones, 85% to 95% of them singletons. No cognate antigen is known for these TCRs. Sequencing was performed on unstimulated CD8+ T cells sorted from spleen or lymph node cells, taken before transplant. These TCRs come from a human donor who was the organ donor for an intestinal transplant.

This clone was found once. The chain recombines TRBV27 with TRBJ1-2, with D perhaps matching TRBD1 (5 bases). V was cut by 2 bases and J by 4 bases, with 11 bases left in between. Germline V lookup: CDR1 MNHEY, CDR2 SMNVEV (reference sequence). CDR3 length equals 14 residues. For the CDR3, the DNA is TGTGCCAGCAGTTTAAGCACAGGCGGCTATGGCTACACCTTC. Translated, it gives CASSLSTGGYGYTF.

This chain uses TRBV5-1 with TRBJ2-1; D might be TRBD1 (6 bases). Germline V gene lookup returns CDR1 SGHRS and CDR2 YFSETQ. The CDR3 loop spans 11 amino acids. The V and J ends lost 2 bases and 9 bases respectively, with 6 bases between them. CDR3 in amino acids: CASSLGGEQFF. In DNA, the CDR3 is TGCGCCAGCAGCTTAGGGGGTGAGCAGTTCTTC. Based on the CDR3 plus reference TRBV5-1 and TRBJ2-1, the full variable domain is KAGVTQTPRYLIKTRGQQVTLSCSPISGHRSVSWYQQTPGQGLQFLFEYFSETQRNKGNFPGRFSGRQFSNSRSEMNVSTLELGDSALYLCASSLGGEQFFGPGTRLTVL.

J is TRBJ2-5 and V is TRBV7-2, with 7 bases lining up with TRBD2. The CDR3 runs to 15 residues. Trimming cost V 3 bases and J 2 bases; bases outside gene matches: 6. Germline CDR1 reads SGHTA; CDR2 reads FQGNSA. DNA for the CDR3: TGTGCCAGCAGCTTGGGGGGGTCCAAACAAGAGACCCAGTACTTC. This encodes CASSLGGSKQETQYF.

The chain carries TRBV19 and TRBJ2-2; tentative D call: TRBD1 (5 bases). Per the germline V gene, CDR1 is LNHDA and CDR2 is SQIVND (reference sequence). The CDR3 has 14 residues. The V end was cut by 7 bases, the J end by 7 bases, with 16 bases between. In nucleotides, the CDR3 is TGTGCCAGTACCACCACCACAGGATTCGGGGAGCTGTTTTTT. This translates into CASTTTTGFGELFF. Full variable domain (outside the CDR3, taken from reference TRBV19 and TRBJ2-2): DGGITQSPKYLFRKEGQNVTLSCEQNLNHDAMYWYRQDPGQGLRLIYYSQIVNDFQKGDIAEGYSVSREKKESFPLTVTSAQKNPTAFYLCASTTTTGFGELFFGEGSRLTVL.

The CDR3 spells CASSPWGKDTQYF. The CDR3 DNA sequence: TGTGCCAGCTCACCCTGGGGTAAAGATACGCAGTATTTT. This chain connects TRBV18 to TRBJ2-3; D unclear. CDR1 is KGHSH, CDR2 LQKENI, per germline. The V and J ends lost 3 bases and 5 bases respectively, with 9 bases between them. The CDR3 contains 13 residues.

The chain uses TRBV30 and TRBJ2-1; D may be TRBD2 (6 bases). CDR3 length: 16 amino acids. The germline V gene encodes CDR1 GTSNPN and CDR2 SVGIG (reference sequence). The germline V and J ends were trimmed by 8 bases and 8 bases, with 28 bases remaining between them. DNA of the CDR3: TGTGCCCGGGACTCACAAACTAGACGGGTGGGGTATGAGCAGTTCTTC. Translated, it gives CARDSQTRRVGYEQFF.

The chain uses TRBV7-3 and TRBJ2-7; D tentatively fits TRBD1 or TRBD2 (5 bases each). This CDR3 spans 14 amino acids. Per the germline V gene, CDR1 is SGHTA and CDR2 is FQGTGA. Trimming shortened V by 0 bases and J by 7 bases, and 13 bases separated the two germline ends. The CDR3 loop is CASSLTGTAKEQYF. CDR3 nucleotide sequence: TGTGCCAGCAGCTTAACCGGGACGGCTAAAGAGCAGTACTTC.

The chain combines TRBV2 with TRBJ1-4, with 8 bases aligning to TRBD1. After removal of 6 bases from V and 7 bases from J, the junction contained 7 bases not matched to a gene. CDR1 SNHLY and CDR2 FYNNEI come from the germline V gene. The CDR3 covers 14 residues. The CDR3 spells CASREWGTGEKLFF. DNA of the CDR3: TGTGCCAGCAGAGAGTGGGGGACAGGTGAAAAACTGTTTTTT. Full variable domain (rest looked up from reference TRBV2 and TRBJ1-4): EPEVTQTPSHQVTQMGQEVILRCVPISNHLYFYWYRQILGQKVEFLVSFYNNEISEKSEIFDDQFSVERPDGSNFTLKIRSTKLEDSAMYFCASREWGTGEKLFFGSGTQLSVL.

V and J are TRBV6-5 and TRBJ1-2, with 7 bases aligning to TRBD1. The ends lost 8 bases at V and 4 bases at J; junction bases unmatched: 13. The germline V gene encodes CDR1 MNHEY and CDR2 SVGAGI. This CDR3 is 15 amino acids long. The CDR3 nucleotides read TGTGCCAGCCCACCTCCCCGGGGACAGCGCTATGGCTACACCTTC. Translated, it gives CASPPPRGQRYGYTF.